This T cell receptor beta chain emerged from a study of T cell responses to AZD1222 COVID-19 vaccine. Regarding the study as a whole: Most donors were white British, females outnumbered males, and clonal diversity was possibly underestimated.

Second doses that came at about 4 or about 12 weeks were put together. Worth noting for this clone: The antigen is undetermined.

The protocol was immunoSEQ multiplex PCR, while the TCRdb copy is restricted to in-frame clones and leaves out a portion. The sample yields around 44,000 clones, 70% to 90% seen once. Germline-derived CDR1 and CDR2 are MNHEY and SVGAGI. V was shortened by 6 bases and J by 6 bases, with 15 bases between the two germline ends. This CDR3 spans 14 amino acids. The chain is built from TRBV6-5 and TRBJ2-1; D might be TRBD1 (8 bases). Sequenced here: peripheral blood, sampled 28 days after the second AZD1222 dose. The sequence came from an adult who received the AZD1222 COVID-19 vaccine. The CDR3 loop reads CASRETGEGNEQFF. The CDR3 DNA sequence: TGTGCCAGCAGGGAGACAGGGGAGGGCAATGAGCAGTTCTTC.